This TCR beta chain originates from a study of T cells in Graves' hyperthyroidism and ophthalmopathy. Comments on this clonotype: The antigen is undetermined.

The V gene's germline CDR1 is SNHLY and CDR2 FYNNEI. The CDR3 is 14 amino acids. The V gene lost 8 bases and the J gene lost 5 bases, with 16 bases spanning the gap. The study's findings and limits: Blood also carried most thyroid clonotypes expanded above 0.001. Ophthalmopathy stood apart from stable hyperthyroidism in a 13 V-J model.

Lactation, pregnancy, other autoimmune disease or uncontrolled infection excluded patients. The source material, RNA transcripts, was used to amplify TCR beta CDR3 regions. During a first-round RT-PCR of the TCR CDR3, the HTBI primer set was used. MiXCR was run by TCRdb on the multiplex PCR reads, yielding one entry per CDR3 protein. Of roughly 160,000 distinct CDR3 sequences in the sample, about 9% were seen once. The sequenced sample was blood. This clonotype originated in a woman aged 18-29 years with Graves' hyperthyroidism that later progressed to Graves' ophthalmopathy. The chain combines TRBV2 with TRBJ1-5; TRBD1 might be the D (5 bases). The CDR3 DNA reads as TGTGCCAGCTTTTTTGGGCAGGGTGATCAGCCCCAGCATTTT. This gives the protein CASFFGQGDQPQHF.